Included here is one T cell receptor beta chain sequence, with context. No antigen is known for it. This sample is part of a study of T-cell reconstitution after alpha-beta-depleted transplantation in children. Study results and caveats: Some patients' high day-60 TCRbeta diversity was traced to surviving recipient T cells and thymic progenitors. Once a year had passed after transplant, T-cell counts and diversity came mostly from newly produced T cells. Several hundred expanded graft clones reportedly were the source of alpha-beta T cells about two months after transplant.

The library targeted TCRbeta and was prepared with unique molecular identifiers. TCRdb re-derived calls from the PCR reads in MiXCR, one entry per CDR3 protein. In the table there are approximately 980,000 distinct CDR3 sequences, less than 30% of which are singletons. CDR1 is SGHRS and CDR2 is YFSETQ in the germline V gene. V lost 4 bases and J lost 3, with 10 bases in between. CDR3 size: 14 residues. Sequencing used PBMCs, mostly from graft donor cells, obtained 360 days after TCRalphabeta/CD19-depleted stem cell transplant. The gene calls are TRBV5-1 and TRBJ2-2; D unclear. The receptor was derived from a boy in the first two years of life who had a stem cell transplant for SCID, so the T cells may come from the graft donor. The CDR3 sequence is CASSKDGHTGELFF. The DNA of the CDR3 is TGCGCCAGCAGCAAGGACGGACACACCGGGGAGCTGTTTTTT. The variable domain in full, with the rest retrieved from reference TRBV5-1 and TRBJ2-2, is KAGVTQTPRYLIKTRGQQVTLSCSPISGHRSVSWYQQTPGQGLQFLFEYFSETQRNKGNFPGRFSGRQFSNSRSEMNVSTLELGDSALYLCASSKDGHTGELFFGEGSRLTVL.